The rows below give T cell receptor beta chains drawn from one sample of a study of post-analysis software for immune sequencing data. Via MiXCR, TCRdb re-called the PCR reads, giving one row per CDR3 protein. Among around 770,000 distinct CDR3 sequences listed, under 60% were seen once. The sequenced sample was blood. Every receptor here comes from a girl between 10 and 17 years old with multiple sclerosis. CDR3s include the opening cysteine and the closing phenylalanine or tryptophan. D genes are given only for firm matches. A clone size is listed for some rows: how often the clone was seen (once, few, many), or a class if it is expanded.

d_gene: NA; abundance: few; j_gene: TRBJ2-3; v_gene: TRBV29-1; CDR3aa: CSVSSEGTDTQYF; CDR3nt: TGCAGCGTATCTAGCGAGGGCACAGATACGCAGTATTTT
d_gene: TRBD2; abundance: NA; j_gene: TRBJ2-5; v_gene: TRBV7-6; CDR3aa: CASSLVIAGGPETQYF; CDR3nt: TGTGCCAGCAGCTTAGTTATAGCGGGAGGTCCCGAGACCCAGTACTTC
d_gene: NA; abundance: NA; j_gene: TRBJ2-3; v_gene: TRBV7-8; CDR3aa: CASSLALRGPGERDTQYF; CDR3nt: TGTGCCAGCAGCTTAGCGTTACGGGGGCCCGGAGAAAGAGATACGCAGTATTTT
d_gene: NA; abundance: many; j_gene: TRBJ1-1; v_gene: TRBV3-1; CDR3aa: CASSPTGTEAFF; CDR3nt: TGTGCCAGCAGCCCAACAGGGACTGAAGCTTTCTTT
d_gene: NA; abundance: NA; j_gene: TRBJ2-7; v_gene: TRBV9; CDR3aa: CASSVARLVIIGSYEQYF; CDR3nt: TGTGCCAGCAGCGTAGCGCGACTAGTTATCATTGGCTCCTACGAGCAGTACTTC
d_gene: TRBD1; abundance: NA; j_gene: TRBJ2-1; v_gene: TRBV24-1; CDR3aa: CATCRTGGNEQFF; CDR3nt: TGTGCCACCTGCAGGACAGGCGGTAATGAGCAGTTCTTC
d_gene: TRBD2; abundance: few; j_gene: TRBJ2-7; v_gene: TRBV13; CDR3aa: CASSPRLAGAYEQYF; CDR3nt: TGTGCCAGCAGTCCCCGGCTAGCGGGAGCCTACGAGCAGTACTTC
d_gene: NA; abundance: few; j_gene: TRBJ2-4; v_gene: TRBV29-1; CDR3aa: CSTLARGRAGEQYF; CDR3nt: TGCAGCACCCTAGCGAGGGGGAGGGCGGGAGAGCAGTACTTC
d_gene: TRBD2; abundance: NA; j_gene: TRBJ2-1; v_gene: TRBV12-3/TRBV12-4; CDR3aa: CASTSGTSGSGWHNEQFF; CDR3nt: TGTGCCAGCACCTCCGGGACTAGCGGGAGCGGGTGGCACAATGAGCAGTTCTTC
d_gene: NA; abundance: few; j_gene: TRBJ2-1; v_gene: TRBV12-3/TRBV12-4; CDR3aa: CASSLTDREQFF; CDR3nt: TGTGCCAGCAGCCTAACAGACCGGGAGCAGTTCTTC
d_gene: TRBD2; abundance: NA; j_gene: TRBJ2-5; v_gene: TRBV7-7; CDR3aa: CASSPARGGETQYF; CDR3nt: TGTGCTAGCAGTCCAGCGCGGGGGGGAGAGACCCAGTACTTC
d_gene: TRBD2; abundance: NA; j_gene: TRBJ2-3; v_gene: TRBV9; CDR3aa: CASSVGSGASTDTQYF; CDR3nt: TGTGCCAGCAGCGTAGGGAGCGGGGCGAGCACAGATACGCAGTATTTT
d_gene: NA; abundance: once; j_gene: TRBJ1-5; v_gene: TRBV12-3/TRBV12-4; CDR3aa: CASAKPGFLRRRQPQHF; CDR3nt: TGTGCCAGCGCCAAACCGGGATTCCTTCGGAGAAGACAGCCCCAGCATTTT
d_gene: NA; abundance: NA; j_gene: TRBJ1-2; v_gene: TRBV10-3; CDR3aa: CAISESATFLERGGGYTF; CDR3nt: NA
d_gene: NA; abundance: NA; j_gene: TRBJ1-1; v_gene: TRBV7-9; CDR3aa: CASSRAGATRTEAFF; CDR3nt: TGTGCCAGCAGTCGAGCGGGGGCCACCCGGACTGAAGCTTTCTTT
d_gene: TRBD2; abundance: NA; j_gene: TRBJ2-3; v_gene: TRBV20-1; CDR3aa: CSAPRLAGGPGTDTQYF; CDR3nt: TGCAGTGCTCCGCGACTAGCGGGAGGGCCGGGCACAGATACGCAGTATTTT
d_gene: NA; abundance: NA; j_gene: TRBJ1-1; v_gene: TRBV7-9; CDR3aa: CASSPDTWNTEAFF; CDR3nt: TGTGCCAGCAGCCCGGACACATGGAACACTGAAGCTTTCTTT
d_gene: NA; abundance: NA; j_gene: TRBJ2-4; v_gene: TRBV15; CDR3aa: CATSPQRVWAKNIQYF; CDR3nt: TGTGCCACCAGCCCCCAGCGGGTATGGGCCAAAAACATTCAGTACTTC
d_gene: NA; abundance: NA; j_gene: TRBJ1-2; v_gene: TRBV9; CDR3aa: CASSGTGIPTDGYTF; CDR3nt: TGTGCCAGCAGCGGAACAGGGATCCCCACGGATGGCTACACCTTC
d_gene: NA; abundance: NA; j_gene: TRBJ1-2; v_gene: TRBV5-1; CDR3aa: CASSEAPDTNYGYTF; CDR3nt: TGCGCCAGCAGCGAAGCTCCGGACACCAACTATGGCTACACCTTC
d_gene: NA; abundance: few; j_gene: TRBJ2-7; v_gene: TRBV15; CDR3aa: CATSRDRTTSYEQYF; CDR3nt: TGTGCCACCAGCAGAGATCGGACTACCTCCTACGAGCAGTACTTC
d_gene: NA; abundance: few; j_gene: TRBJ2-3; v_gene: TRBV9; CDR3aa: CASSPLGQEASDTQYF; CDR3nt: TGTGCCAGCAGCCCCCTGGGTCAGGAGGCTTCAGATACGCAGTATTTT
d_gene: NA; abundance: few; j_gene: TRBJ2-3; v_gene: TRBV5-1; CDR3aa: CASSPGDHTASDTQYF; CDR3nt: TGCGCCAGCAGCCCAGGCGACCATACGGCGTCGGATACGCAGTATTTT
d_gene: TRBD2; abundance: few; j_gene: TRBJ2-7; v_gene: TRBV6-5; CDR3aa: CASGASGSYEQYF; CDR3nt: TGTGCCAGCGGAGCTAGCGGCTCCTACGAGCAGTACTTC
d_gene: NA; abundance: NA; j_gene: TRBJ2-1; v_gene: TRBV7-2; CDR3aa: CASSLVVIEQFF; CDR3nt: TGTGCCAGCAGCTTAGTCGTTATTGAGCAGTTCTTC
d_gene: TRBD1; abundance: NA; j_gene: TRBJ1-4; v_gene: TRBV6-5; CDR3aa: CASSSGQGGEKRFF; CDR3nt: TGTGCCAGCAGCTCGGGACAGGGTGGAGAAAAACGGTTTTTT
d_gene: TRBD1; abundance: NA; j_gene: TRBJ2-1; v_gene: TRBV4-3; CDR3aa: CASSPQTSGTGLNEQFF; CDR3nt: TGCGCCAGCAGCCCCCAAACATCCGGGACAGGGCTAAATGAGCAGTTCTTC
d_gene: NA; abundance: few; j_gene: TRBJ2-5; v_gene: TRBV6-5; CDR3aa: CASSYSRVAGETQYF; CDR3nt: TGTGCCAGCAGTTACTCCCGGGTAGCCGGAGAGACCCAGTACTTC
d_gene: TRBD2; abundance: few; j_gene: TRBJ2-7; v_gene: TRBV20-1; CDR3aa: CSATPSGRIYEQYF; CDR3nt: TGCAGTGCCACACCAAGCGGGAGAATTTACGAGCAGTACTTC
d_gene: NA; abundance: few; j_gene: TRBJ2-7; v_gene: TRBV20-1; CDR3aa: CSAPPASGGGYEQYF; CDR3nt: TGCAGTGCCCCACCCGCTAGCGGAGGGGGCTACGAGCAGTACTTC
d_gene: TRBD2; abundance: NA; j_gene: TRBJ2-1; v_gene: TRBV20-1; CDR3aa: CSARATSGRARRNEQFF; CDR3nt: TGCAGTGCTAGAGCGACTAGCGGGAGGGCCCGACGGAATGAGCAGTTCTTC